This T cell receptor (beta chain) was sequenced for a study of blood T cell repertoires in COVID-19. The overall study: Researchers got acute and convalescent COVID-19 samples from the United States, Italy and Spain. Sample material is recorded as cDNA or gDNA derived from T cells, B-cell-depleted T cells, or PBMCs.

The CDR3 loop spans 15 amino acids. V shed 3 bases, J shed 4 bases, and the junction held 8 bases outside the gene matches. Germline lookup yields CDR1 SGDLS and CDR2 YYNGEE. As handled by the study authors: From reference gene primer amplification, estimates of nucleated cell counts were derived. Method: immunoSEQ multiplex PCR; TCRdb's copy keeps in-frame clones and lacks some. V and J calls and clone size are those listed in that table; D and trimming were worked out from the DNA. The sample has over 400,000 clones; around 85% are singletons. The origin of this receptor is a human donor in a cohort sampled during active COVID-19. The gene calls are TRBV9 and TRBJ2-7; 9 positions agree with TRBD1. The sample consisted of peripheral blood. The CDR3 region is CASSADRGSGYEQYF. The CDR3 DNA is TGTGCCAGCAGCGCGGACAGGGGCTCAGGGTACGAGCAGTACTTC.